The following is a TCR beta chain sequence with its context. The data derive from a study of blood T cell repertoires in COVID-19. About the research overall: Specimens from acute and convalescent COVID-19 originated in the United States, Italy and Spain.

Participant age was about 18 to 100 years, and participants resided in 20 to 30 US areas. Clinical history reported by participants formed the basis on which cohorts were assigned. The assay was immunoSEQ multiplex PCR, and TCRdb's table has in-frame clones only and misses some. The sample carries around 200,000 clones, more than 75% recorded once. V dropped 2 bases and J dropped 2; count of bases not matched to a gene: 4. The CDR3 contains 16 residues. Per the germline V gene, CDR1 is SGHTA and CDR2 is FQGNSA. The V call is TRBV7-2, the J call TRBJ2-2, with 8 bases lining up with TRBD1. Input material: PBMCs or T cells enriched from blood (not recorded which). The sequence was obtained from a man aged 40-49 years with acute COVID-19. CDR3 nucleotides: TGTGCCAGCAGCTTAAACCAGGGGGCAAACACCGGGGAGCTGTTTTTT. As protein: CASSLNQGANTGELFF.